This T cell receptor (beta chain) came from a study of blood T cell repertoires in COVID-19. Overall study: The United States, Italy and Spain supplied acute and convalescent COVID-19 samples. PBMCs, B-cell-depleted T cells, or T cells were the source of the cDNA or gDNA that made up the material.

Clones were sequenced by immunoSEQ multiplex PCR, and TCRdb holds only the in-frame ones, with some missing. The table records around 180,000 clones, around nine tenths of them present only once. The V end lost 5 bases, the J end lost 3 bases, and 20 bases lay between the germline ends. Looked up from germline, CDR1 is SGHVS and CDR2 is FNYEAQ. CDR3 size: 16 residues. This clone came up a few times. The sequence was collected from a human donor in a cohort sampled during active COVID-19. The chain employs TRBV7-6 and TRBJ2-7; tentative D call: TRBD1 (5 bases). The sample comprised peripheral blood. CDR3 nucleotides: TGTGCCAGCAGCAAAGGGGTTGGGCGCTTCCGCTACGAGCAGTACTTC. Residues: CASSKGVGRFRYEQYF.